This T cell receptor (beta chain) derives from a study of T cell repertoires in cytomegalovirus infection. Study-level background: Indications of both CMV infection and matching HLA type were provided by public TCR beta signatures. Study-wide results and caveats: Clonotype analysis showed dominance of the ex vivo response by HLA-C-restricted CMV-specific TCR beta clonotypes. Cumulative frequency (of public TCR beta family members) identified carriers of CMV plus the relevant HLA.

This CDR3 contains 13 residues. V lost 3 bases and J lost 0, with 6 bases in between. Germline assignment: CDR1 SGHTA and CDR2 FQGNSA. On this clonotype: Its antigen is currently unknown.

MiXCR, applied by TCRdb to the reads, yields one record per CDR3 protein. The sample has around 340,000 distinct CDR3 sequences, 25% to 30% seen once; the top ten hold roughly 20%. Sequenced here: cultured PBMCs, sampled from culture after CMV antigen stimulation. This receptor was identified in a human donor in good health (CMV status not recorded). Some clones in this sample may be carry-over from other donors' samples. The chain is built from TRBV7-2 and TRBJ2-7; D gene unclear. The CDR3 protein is CASSFPSSYEQYF. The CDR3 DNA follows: TGTGCCAGCAGCTTCCCTTCCTCCTACGAGCAGTACTTC.